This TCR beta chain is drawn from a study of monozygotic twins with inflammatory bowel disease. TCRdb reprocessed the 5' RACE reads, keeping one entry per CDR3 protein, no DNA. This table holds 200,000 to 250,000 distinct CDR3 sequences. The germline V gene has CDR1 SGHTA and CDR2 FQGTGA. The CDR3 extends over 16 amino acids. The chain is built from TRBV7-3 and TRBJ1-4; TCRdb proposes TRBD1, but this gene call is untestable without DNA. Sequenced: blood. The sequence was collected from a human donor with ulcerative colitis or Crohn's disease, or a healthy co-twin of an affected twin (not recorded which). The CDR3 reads CANRGSRATTNEKLFF.